Following are 11 T cell receptor beta chains from one sample sequenced in a study of cytomegalovirus exposure and HLA in healthy donors. Sequenced by immunoSEQ multiplex PCR; TCRdb stores in-frame clones only, minus some. The table has 95,000 to 150,000 clones, around 90% seen once. Sequenced input: PBMCs. The receptors shown here come from a woman in her late teens or twenties in good health and CMV-seronegative.

About this clone: Other nucleotide sequences in the sample specify the same CDR3. The V and J genes are TRBV9 and TRBJ2-7, with TRBD2 matching over 9 bases. The CDR3 is 14 residues long. Unmatched junction bases numbered 1, after V lost 0 bases and J lost 3 bases. Germline V gene data show CDR1 as SGDLS and CDR2 as YYNGEE. The CDR3 nucleotides read TGTGCCAGCAGCGTAGGACTAGCGGACTACGAGCAGTACTTC. Encoded protein: CASSVGLADYEQYF.

This clone came up once. The V and J genes are TRBV4-2 and TRBJ2-3; 7 bases are a match to TRBD2. Unmatched junction bases numbered 12, after V lost 4 bases and J lost 2 bases. The CDR3 runs 17 residues. Germline loops: CDR1 LGHNA, CDR2 YNFKEQ. The CDR3 reads CASSPGASGRPTDTQYF. DNA for the CDR3: TGTGCCAGCAGCCCCGGAGCTAGCGGACGTCCCACAGATACGCAGTATTTT.

A remark on this clone: Other DNA sequences in the sample encode the same CDR3. The V call is TRBV9, the J call TRBJ2-5; D possibly corresponds to TRBD2 (6 bases). The CDR3 spans 13 residues. V lost 2 bases to trimming and J lost 5 bases, with 10 bases between them. Looked up from germline, CDR1 is SGDLS and CDR2 is YYNGEE. The CDR3 spells CASSVGGTETQYF. The CDR3 nucleotides read TGTGCCAGCAGCGTGGGCGGGACGGAGACCCAGTACTTC.

V is TRBV9 and J is TRBJ2-5, with 13 bases aligning to TRBD2. The CDR3 covers 16 residues. Germline-derived CDR1 and CDR2 are SGDLS and YYNGEE. J gave up 5 bases and V 0 bases, and 4 bases lay outside the gene matches. CDR3 region: CASSVGTSGGGETQYF. Here the CDR3 DNA reads TGTGCCAGCAGCGTAGGGACTAGCGGGGGTGGGGAGACCCAGTACTTC.

This chain connects TRBV6-4 to TRBJ1-1; no firm D call. Trimming pared 3 bases from V and 0 bases from J, leaving 5 bases between. The CDR3 extends over 13 amino acids. The germline CDR1 and CDR2 sequences are MRHNA and SNTAGT. DNA of the CDR3: TGTGCCAGCAGTGAGAGGATGAACACTGAAGCTTTCTTT. Its translation is CASSERMNTEAFF.

The genes are TRBV7-9 and TRBJ1-4; 10 positions agree with TRBD1. V was pared by 3 bases and J by 8 bases, with 6 bases of the junction left unmatched. The CDR3 covers 15 residues. Germline V gene lookup returns CDR1 SEHNR and CDR2 FQNEAQ (reference sequence). The CDR3, as DNA: TGTGCCAGCAGCTTCCAGGGACAGGGGAACGAAAAACTGTTTTTT. Its protein is CASSFQGQGNEKLFF.

The chain combines TRBV25-1 with TRBJ2-7; 12 nucleotides align to TRBD1. The V and J ends lost 7 bases and 7 bases, in that order; junction bases with no gene match: 5. The CDR3 runs 13 residues. Germline loops: CDR1 MGHDK, CDR2 SYGVNS. CDR3 bases: TGTGCCAGCAAGGGACAGGGGGCTAAGGAGCAGTACTTC. It codes for CASKGQGAKEQYF.

The chain recombines TRBV6-6 with TRBJ2-7; 9 bases align to TRBD2. Germline lookup yields CDR1 MNHNY and CDR2 SVGAGI (reference sequence). After removal of 0 bases from V and 1 base from J, the junction contained 4 bases not matched to a gene. The CDR3 is made up of 16 amino acids. The CDR3 here is CASSYSTSGLSYEQYF. In DNA form, the CDR3 reads TGTGCCAGCAGTTACTCTACTAGCGGGTTGTCCTACGAGCAGTACTTC.

The CDR3 region has the DNA TGCGCCAGCAGCTTGGCTCTAGCGGGATTCAATGAGCAGTTCTTC. Residues: CASSLALAGFNEQFF. The chain carries TRBV5-1 and TRBJ2-1; 9 positions agree with TRBD2. From germline, CDR1 is SGHRS and CDR2 YFSETQ. The CDR3 has 15 amino acids. The V and J ends lost 0 bases and 6 bases, in that order; junction bases with no gene match: 4. The full variable domain, with the rest looked up from reference TRBV5-1 and TRBJ2-1, is KAGVTQTPRYLIKTRGQQVTLSCSPISGHRSVSWYQQTPGQGLQFLFEYFSETQRNKGNFPGRFSGRQFSNSRSEMNVSTLELGDSALYLCASSLALAGFNEQFFGPGTRLTVL.

This chain joins TRBV7-9 and TRBJ1-1; D is uncertain. V lost 2 bases, J lost 3 bases, and 7 bases lay in between. The CDR3 runs to 13 residues. Germline CDR1 SEHNR, CDR2 FQNEAQ (reference sequence). CDR3 protein: CASSLPGYTEAFF. For the CDR3, the DNA is TGTGCCAGCAGCTTACCGGGGTACACTGAAGCTTTCTTT.

The chain carries TRBV27 and TRBJ1-2; D remains ambiguous. The CDR3 covers 15 residues. CDR1 is MNHEY, CDR2 SMNVEV, per germline (reference sequence). V lost 5 bases and J 8 bases, leaving 21 bases between the germline ends. The CDR3 DNA sequence: TGTGCCAGCAGTCTTGCCTGGGGAGGGCTATACGGCTACACCTTC. Residues: CASSLAWGGLYGYTF.